The entry that follows covers one T cell receptor beta chain sequence. Its antigen is not yet known. Base qualities are not at hand, and no much larger clone is one base apart. Using the deep immunoSEQ assay, TCR CDR3 regions were amplified from genomic DNA by multiplex PCR. For each cell subset, the extracted genomic DNA was distributed evenly across all wells of several immunoSEQ 96-well plates, and each plate served as one replicate. For sorted subsets, 200 to 250 ng genomic DNA, equal to approximately 30,000 T cell genomes, was loaded into each replicate PCR. Purified libraries were measured with a Qubit 3.0 fluorometer, size-checked on a Bioanalyzer 2100, and measured again with the KAPA Library Quantification kit. A separate single-read 150-cycle Illumina NextSeq 550 flow cell was used to sequence each immunoSEQ 96-well plate. The paper's processing steps were these. Because only junctional sequences without quality scores were contained in the immunoSEQ output, filtering matching that applied to full-length reads could not be performed. Sequences were annotated with PyIR, a Python wrapper for IgBLAST v1.9, using IMGT germline references to assign V/J genes and CDR3. Reads were filtered out if the reads had weak V/J assignments (E-value above 1e-6), no CDR3, stop codons, out-of-frame junctions, or ambiguous translated residues. V3J clonotypes were defined by identical inferred V gene, J gene, and CDR3 amino acid sequence. The percentage overlap between two repertoires was calculated by dividing the number of shared unique clonotypes by the size of the smaller repertoire. Repertoire richness was assessed with RTK rarefaction, the Chao1 estimator, and Recon v2.1 estimates of unobserved clonotypes. OLGA was used to compute generation probabilities for all TCRbeta clonotypes that the gDNA method yielded from a handful of donors. In its TCRdb copy, this immuneACCESS table keeps in-frame sequences only and misses some clones. Where compared with another copy, unresolved V genes explain less than half of these, and the others have no known cause. V and J calls and clone size follow that table, whereas D and trimming were derived from the DNA. This sample holds tens of thousands of clones; 62% were observed only once. The ten biggest clones cover 51% of the sample.

Healthy HIV-negative adults with no recently reported acute infections or vaccinations were included as donors. Only Caucasian adults living in Nashville, Tennessee, USA were represented among the donors. CD8 memory samples were composed of magnetically selected CD45RO+ cells combined with CCR7-negative CD45RA+ effector memory (TemRA) cells. After blood collection by leukapheresis, PBMCs were isolated using Ficoll-Histopaque density gradient centrifugation and then cryopreserved in the vapor phase of liquid nitrogen. Analytical flow cytometry was used to check the purity and quantity of each magnetically sorted T cell population. Genomic DNA was isolated from every sorted fraction and measured by UV absorbance on a Nanodrop 2000c. This entry belongs to a study of shared clonotypes between healthy human individuals (dated by TCRdb to 2019 to 2021). Describing the broader study: A few men and a couple of women, aged 18 to 49 years, made up the cohort. Each donor's leukapheresis produced roughly between roughly 0.85 and 9.5 billion PBMCs. For each donor, three plates each were used for CD4 naive and CD4 memory, two plates were used for CD8 naive, and one plate was used for CD8 memory. Libraries were prepared and TCR repertoires were sequenced by different laboratories using diverse techniques, in order to increase sequencing depth and limit assay-specific biases. To estimate repertoire size and how much clonotypes are shared between individuals, the study performed deep sequencing of blood TCR repertoires from about five healthy adults. Overall study outcomes, separate from this receptor: Sampling was restricted to blood, and TCR repertoires in tissue are likely to differ from TCR repertoires in blood. Naive subsets generally had larger estimated clonotype richness than memory subsets did. Pairwise subsampling led to the expectation that sequencing depth would affect the degree of clonotype sharing among donors. Even with the large sequencing depth, rarefaction of the sorted-subset datasets indicated that sequencing was incomplete. When several donors were compared, the shared fraction of clonotypes was about 5.4% for naive CD4, around 4% for naive CD8, 2% to 2.5% for memory CD4, and approximately 0.4% for memory CD8. Compared with non-shared clonotypes, clonotypes shared by all four sorted-subset donors had higher generation probabilities. Because the study included only a small number of donors, the genetic and exposure-history diversity represented was limited.

Including the terminal cysteine and phenylalanine, the CDR3 comprises 16 residues. Solely the CDR3 DNA is kept, with 48 bases framed from the first base. V is pruned by 6 bases and J by 0 bases, leaving 7 bases of the junction without a gene match. Via the germline V gene, CDR1 is SGHNT and CDR2 YENEEA. The sequence was obtained from a man younger than 45 in good health. The sequence is built from TRBV11-3 and TRBJ2-1; TRBD1 lines up with 8 middle nucleotides. Sequencing was done on a sample of memory CD8+ T cells sorted from blood. The cell subset or site label for this specimen denotes: CD45RO+ cells pooled with CCR7-negative TemRA cells. The CDR3 in this case is CASSIATGASYNEQFF. The nucleotide sequence reads TGTGCCAGCAGTATCGCGACAGGGGCCTCCTACAATGAGCAGTTCTTC.